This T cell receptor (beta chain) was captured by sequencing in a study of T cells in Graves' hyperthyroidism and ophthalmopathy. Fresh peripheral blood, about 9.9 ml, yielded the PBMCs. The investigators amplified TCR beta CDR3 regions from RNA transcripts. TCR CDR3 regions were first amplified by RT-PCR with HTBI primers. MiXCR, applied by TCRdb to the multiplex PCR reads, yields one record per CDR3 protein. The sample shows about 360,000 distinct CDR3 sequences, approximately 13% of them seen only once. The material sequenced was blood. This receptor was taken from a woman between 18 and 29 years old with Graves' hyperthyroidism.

DNA for the CDR3: TGTGCCAGCAGTGAAGCGTGGGAGACCCAGTACTTC. Residues: CASSEAWETQYF. The rearrangement uses TRBV6-1 and TRBJ2-5; D is ambiguous. V lost 0 bases and J lost 5, with 4 bases in between. The CDR3 extends over 12 amino acids. Germline CDR1 reads MNHNS; CDR2 reads SASEGT.